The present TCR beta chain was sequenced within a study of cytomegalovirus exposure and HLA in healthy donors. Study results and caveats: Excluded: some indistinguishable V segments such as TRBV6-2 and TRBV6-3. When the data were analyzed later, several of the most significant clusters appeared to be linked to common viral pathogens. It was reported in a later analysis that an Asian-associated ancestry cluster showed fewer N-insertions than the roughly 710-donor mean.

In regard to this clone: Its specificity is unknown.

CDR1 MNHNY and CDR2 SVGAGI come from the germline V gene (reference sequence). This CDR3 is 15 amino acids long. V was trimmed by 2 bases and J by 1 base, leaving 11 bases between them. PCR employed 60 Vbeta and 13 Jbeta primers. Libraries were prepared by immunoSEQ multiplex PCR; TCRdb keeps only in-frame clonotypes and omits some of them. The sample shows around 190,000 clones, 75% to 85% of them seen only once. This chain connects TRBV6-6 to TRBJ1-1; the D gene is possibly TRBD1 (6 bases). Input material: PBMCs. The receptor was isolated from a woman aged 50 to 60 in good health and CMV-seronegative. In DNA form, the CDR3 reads TGTGCCAGCAGTTACGGTGGGGGCGGGAACACTGAAGCTTTCTTT. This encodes CASSYGGGGNTEAFF.